The T cell receptor beta chain under discussion was sequenced for a study of T cell changes during pregnancy in multiple sclerosis. TCRdb's table, derived via immunoSEQ multiplex PCR, lists solely in-frame clones and lacks some. The sample contains some 70,000 clones, roughly nine tenths of which appear only once. Per germline, CDR1 SNHLY and CDR2 FYNNEI. J gave up 9 bases and V 4 bases, and 4 bases lay outside the gene matches. The CDR3 consists of 15 residues. The J gene is TRBJ1-6, the V gene TRBV2, with 12 bases identical to TRBD1. The material sequenced was peripheral blood, taken in the second trimester of pregnancy. The TCR sequence derives from a female donor with multiple sclerosis, enrolled in a pregnancy study. The CDR3 region has the DNA TGTGCCAGCAGTGTAGGGACAGGGGGCCTTTCACCCCTCCACTTT. This gives the protein CASSVGTGGLSPLHF.